This T cell receptor beta chain was documented in a study of radiation and T cells in renal cell carcinoma. Overall study results and limits: In blood, top tumor clones expanded by 2 weeks, shrinking by 4.

The V and J ends lost 5 bases and 5 bases, in that order; junction bases with no gene match: 8. The CDR3 is made up of 14 amino acids. In germline, CDR1 is MDHEN, CDR2 SYDVKM. Regarding time point: baseline pretreatment blood. The treatment here: 15 Gy SBRT to primary tumor, nephrectomy 4 weeks later. As for this clone: Its antigen remains unknown.

Some clones are missing from TCRdb's copy, which holds only in-frame ones; the method was immunoSEQ multiplex PCR. In the table there are some 120,000 clones, 80% to 85% of which are singletons. The chain uses TRBV28 and TRBJ2-7; TRBD1 matches 8 bases. Sequencing used blood, obtained from a patient whose treatment included radiotherapy and nephrectomy. This sequence was found in a woman aged 60-75 years with renal cell carcinoma. CDR3 residues: CASSRWTGRNEQYF. CDR3 sequence (DNA): TGTGCCAGCAGTCGATGGACAGGGAGGAACGAGCAGTACTTC.